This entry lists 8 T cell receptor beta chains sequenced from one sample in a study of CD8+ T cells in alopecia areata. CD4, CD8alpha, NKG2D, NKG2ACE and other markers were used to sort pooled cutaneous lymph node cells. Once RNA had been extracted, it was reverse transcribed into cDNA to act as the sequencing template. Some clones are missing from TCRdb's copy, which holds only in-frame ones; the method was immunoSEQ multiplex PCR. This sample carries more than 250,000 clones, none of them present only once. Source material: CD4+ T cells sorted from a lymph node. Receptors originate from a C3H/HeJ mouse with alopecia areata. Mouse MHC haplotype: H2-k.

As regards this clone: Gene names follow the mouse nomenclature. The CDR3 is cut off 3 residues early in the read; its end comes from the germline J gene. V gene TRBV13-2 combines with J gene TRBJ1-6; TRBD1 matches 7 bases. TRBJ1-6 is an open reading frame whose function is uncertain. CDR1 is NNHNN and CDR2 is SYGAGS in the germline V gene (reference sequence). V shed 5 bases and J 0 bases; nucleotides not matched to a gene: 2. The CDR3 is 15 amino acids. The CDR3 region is CASGTGDSYNSPLYF. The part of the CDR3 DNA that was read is TGTGCCAGCGGAACAGGGGATTCCTATAATTCGCCC.

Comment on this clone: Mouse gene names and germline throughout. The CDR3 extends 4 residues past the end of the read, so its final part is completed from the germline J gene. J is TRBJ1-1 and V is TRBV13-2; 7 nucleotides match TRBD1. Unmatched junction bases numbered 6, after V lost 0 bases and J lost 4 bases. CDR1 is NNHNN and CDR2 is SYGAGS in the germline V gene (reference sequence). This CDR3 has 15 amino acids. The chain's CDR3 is CASGDARGLGTEVFF. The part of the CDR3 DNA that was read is TGTGCCAGCGGTGATGCTAGGGGGCTGGGCACA.

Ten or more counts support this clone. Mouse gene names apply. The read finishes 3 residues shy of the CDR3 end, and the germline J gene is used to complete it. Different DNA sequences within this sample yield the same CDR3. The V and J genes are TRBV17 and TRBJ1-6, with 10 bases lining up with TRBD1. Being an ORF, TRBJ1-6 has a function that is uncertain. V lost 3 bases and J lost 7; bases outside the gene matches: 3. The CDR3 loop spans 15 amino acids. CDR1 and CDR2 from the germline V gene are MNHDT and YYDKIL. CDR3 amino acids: CASSRGQGRNSPLYF. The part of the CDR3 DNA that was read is TGTGCTAGCAGTAGGGGACAGGGGAGGAATTCGCCC.

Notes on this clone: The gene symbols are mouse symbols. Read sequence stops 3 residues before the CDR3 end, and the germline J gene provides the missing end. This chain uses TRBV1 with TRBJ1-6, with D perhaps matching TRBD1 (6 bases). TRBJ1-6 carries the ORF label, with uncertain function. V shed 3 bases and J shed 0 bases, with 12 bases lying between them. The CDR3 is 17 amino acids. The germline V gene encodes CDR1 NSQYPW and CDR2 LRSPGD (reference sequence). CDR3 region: CTCSAYGTSSYNSPLYF. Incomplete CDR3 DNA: TGCACCTGCAGTGCCTACGGGACATCTTCCTATAATTCGCCC.

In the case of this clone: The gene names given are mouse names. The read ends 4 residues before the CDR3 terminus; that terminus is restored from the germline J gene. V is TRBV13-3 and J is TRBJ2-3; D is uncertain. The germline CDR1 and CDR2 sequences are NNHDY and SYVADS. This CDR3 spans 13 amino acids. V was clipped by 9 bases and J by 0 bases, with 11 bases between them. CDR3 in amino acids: CAITENSAETLYF. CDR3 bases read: TGTGCCATCACAGAAAATAGTGCAGAA.

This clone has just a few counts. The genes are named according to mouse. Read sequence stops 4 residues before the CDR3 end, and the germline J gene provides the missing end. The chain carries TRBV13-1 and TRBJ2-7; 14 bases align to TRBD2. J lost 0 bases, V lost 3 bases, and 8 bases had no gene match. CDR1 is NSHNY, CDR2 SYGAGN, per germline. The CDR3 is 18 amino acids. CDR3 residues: CASSGDWGGAPFSYEQYF. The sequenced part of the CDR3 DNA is TGTGCCAGCAGTGGGGACTGGGGGGGCGCTCCATTCTCCTAT.

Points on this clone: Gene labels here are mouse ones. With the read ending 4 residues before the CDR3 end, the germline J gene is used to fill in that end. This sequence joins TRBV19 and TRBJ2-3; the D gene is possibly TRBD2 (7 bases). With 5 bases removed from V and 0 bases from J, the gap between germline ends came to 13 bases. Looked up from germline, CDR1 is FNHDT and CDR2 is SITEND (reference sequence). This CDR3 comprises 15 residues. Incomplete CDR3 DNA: TGTGCCAGCAGCCGAGGGGGGCCTAGTGCAGAA. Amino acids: CASSRGGPSAE. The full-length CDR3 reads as CASSRGGPSAETLYF.

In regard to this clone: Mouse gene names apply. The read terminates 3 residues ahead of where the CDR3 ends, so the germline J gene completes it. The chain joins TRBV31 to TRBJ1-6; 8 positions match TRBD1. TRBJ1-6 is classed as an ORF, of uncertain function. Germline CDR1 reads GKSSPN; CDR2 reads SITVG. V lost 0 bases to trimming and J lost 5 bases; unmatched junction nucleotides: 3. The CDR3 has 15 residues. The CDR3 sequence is CAWSLARGHNSPLYF. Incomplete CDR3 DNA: TGTGCCTGGAGTCTTGCCAGGGGGCATAATTCGCCC.